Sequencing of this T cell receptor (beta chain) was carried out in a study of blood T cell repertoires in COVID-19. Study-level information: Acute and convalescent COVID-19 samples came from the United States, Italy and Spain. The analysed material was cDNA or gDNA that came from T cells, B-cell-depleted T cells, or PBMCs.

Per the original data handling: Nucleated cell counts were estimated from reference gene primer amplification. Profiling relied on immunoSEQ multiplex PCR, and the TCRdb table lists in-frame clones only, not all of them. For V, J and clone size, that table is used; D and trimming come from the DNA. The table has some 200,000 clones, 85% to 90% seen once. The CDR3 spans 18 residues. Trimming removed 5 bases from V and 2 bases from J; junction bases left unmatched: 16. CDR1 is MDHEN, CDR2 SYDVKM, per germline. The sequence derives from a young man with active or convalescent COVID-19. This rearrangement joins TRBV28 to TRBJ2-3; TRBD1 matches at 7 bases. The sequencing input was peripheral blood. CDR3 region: CASSTPNRRDSYTDTQYF. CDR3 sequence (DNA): TGTGCCAGCAGTACCCCGAATAGAAGGGACAGTTACACAGATACGCAGTATTTT.